The 22 T cell receptor beta chains reported below all come from one sample, sequenced in a study of blood T cell repertoires in COVID-19. Profiled with immunoSEQ multiplex PCR; TCRdb holds only in-frame clones, not every one. The data show roughly 100,000 clones, approximately 80% seen once. Sample: peripheral blood. The receptor set was obtained from a man at least 80 years old with COVID-19, enrolled during active disease.

V gene TRBV27 combines with J gene TRBJ1-3; D ambiguous. CDR1 and CDR2 (germline): MNHEY, SMNVEV (reference sequence). The CDR3 is 13 residues long. Deletions cut 3 bases from V and 3 bases from J, with 6 bases between. The CDR3 DNA follows: TGTGCCAGCAGTTTTCGGTATGGAAACACCATATATTTT. It translates to CASSFRYGNTIYF.

This clone qualifies as medium-sized (0.01 to 0.1%). The J gene is TRBJ1-3, the V gene TRBV30, with a tentative D call TRBD1 (5 bases). Looked up from germline, CDR1 is GTSNPN and CDR2 is SVGIG (reference sequence). The ends were cut back, 3 bases at V and 0 bases at J, with 9 bases in the middle. This CDR3 is built from 14 residues. The DNA of the CDR3 is TGTGCCTGGAGCCCAGGGCTCTCTGGAAACACCATATATTTT. Protein: CAWSPGLSGNTIYF.

The chain combines TRBV19 with TRBJ1-2, with TRBD1 identical over 8 bases. CDR3 length equals 15 residues. Germline trimming cut 4 bases from V and 3 bases from J; bases unmatched to any gene: 7. Germline values: CDR1 LNHDA, CDR2 SQIVND (reference sequence). The CDR3 coding sequence is TGTGCCAGTAGTACCGACAGGGGTCGGGACTATGGCTACACCTTC. Translating it yields CASSTDRGRDYGYTF.

J is TRBJ1-4 and V is TRBV29-1; D is unresolved. V shed 3 bases and J shed 2 bases, with 7 bases lying between them. Germline V gene lookup returns CDR1 SQVTM and CDR2 ANQGSEA. The CDR3 covers 13 residues. CDR3 coding DNA: TGCAGCGTTGAGGTCGGTACTAATGAAAAACTGTTTTTT. Translation gives CSVEVGTNEKLFF.

This sequence joins TRBV5-1 and TRBJ1-2; TRBD1 might be the D (6 bases). The germline V and J ends were trimmed by 0 bases and 5 bases, with 8 bases remaining between them. The V gene's germline CDR1 is SGHRS and CDR2 YFSETQ. The CDR3 has 13 residues. CDR3 loop: CASSLDRAYGYTF. In DNA form, the CDR3 reads TGCGCCAGCAGCTTGGACAGGGCTTATGGCTACACCTTC.

The rearrangement joins TRBV30 to TRBJ1-1; D uncertain. V dropped 3 bases and J dropped 4 bases, with 18 bases sitting between them. Germline CDR1 GTSNPN, CDR2 SVGIG (reference sequence). The CDR3 totals 15 residues. The CDR3 DNA is TGTGCCTGGAGCCACAACCGGAGTAGAAGCACTGAAGCTTTCTTT. It translates to CAWSHNRSRSTEAFF.

This chain connects TRBV19 to TRBJ2-7, with TRBD1 as a possible D gene (5 bases). The germline gives CDR1 LNHDA, CDR2 SQIVND (reference sequence). This CDR3 comprises 16 residues. The V end lost 1 base, the J end lost 5 bases, and 18 bases lay between the germline ends. This chain's CDR3 is CASSIGPAGRSDEQYF. CDR3 sequence (DNA): TGTGCCAGTAGTATAGGACCGGCAGGGCGATCCGACGAGCAGTACTTC.

The chain joins TRBV3-1 (or the pseudogene TRBV3-2) to TRBJ1-3; D ambiguous. Germline V lookup: CDR1 LGHDT, CDR2 YNNKEL (reference sequence). V was clipped by 0 bases and J by 5 bases, with 8 bases between them. This CDR3 comprises 14 residues. The CDR3 reads CASSQDPLRNTIYF. The CDR3 bases are TGTGCCAGCAGCCAAGATCCTCTCCGAAACACCATATATTTT.

The genes are TRBV5-6 and TRBJ2-2; D may be TRBD2 (6 bases). CDR3 length: 18 residues. Looked up from germline, CDR1 is SGHDT and CDR2 is YYEEEE. Trimming took off 0 bases at V and 1 base at J, with 16 bases between the two ends. Here the CDR3 reads CASSLEMLGGVNTGELFF. The CDR3 bases are TGTGCCAGCAGCTTGGAGATGCTAGGAGGGGTGAACACCGGGGAGCTGTTTTTT.

This clone appeared a single time. CDR3 coding DNA: TGTGCCAGCAGCAAACTAGCGGGAGATGAGCAGTTCTTC. Protein sequence: CASSKLAGDEQFF. The chain couples TRBV7-2 to TRBJ2-1, with 11 bases that match TRBD2. V dropped 5 bases and J dropped 8; count of bases not matched to a gene: 2. The CDR3 consists of 13 residues. Germline V gene lookup returns CDR1 SGHTA and CDR2 FQGNSA. The complete variable domain, with remaining parts taken from reference TRBV7-2 and TRBJ2-1, reads GAGVSQSPSNKVTEKGKDVELRCDPISGHTALYWYRQSLGQGLEFLIYFQGNSAPDKSGLPSDRFSAERTGGSVSTLTIQRTQQEDSAVYLCASSKLAGDEQFFGPGTRLTVL.

CDR3 in DNA: TGTGCCAGCAGTCAACAGGGTTTCTACGAGCAGTACTTC. It encodes CASSQQGFYEQYF. This rearrangement joins TRBV2 to TRBJ2-7; D may be TRBD1 (6 bases). The CDR3 totals 13 residues. The germline gives CDR1 SNHLY, CDR2 FYNNEI. Trimming took 5 bases from V and 3 from J, leaving 11 bases between them.

The rearrangement uses TRBV23-1 and TRBJ1-3, with 8 bases aligning to TRBD1. TRBV23-1 is labeled an ORF, and its function is uncertain. Trimming at V came to 2 bases and at J to 1 base, leaving 10 bases not matched to a gene. There are 18 residues in the CDR3. DNA for the CDR3: TGCGCCAGCAGTCAAACGGGAAGGCGGACAGGGTCTGGAAACACCATATATTTT. This gives the protein CASSQTGRRTGSGNTIYF.

The V call is TRBV2, the J call TRBJ1-3, with D perhaps matching TRBD1 (6 bases). The CDR3 has 15 residues. Trimming cost V 2 bases and J 0 bases, with 8 bases left between them. Germline CDR1 is SNHLY and CDR2 is FYNNEI. CDR3 DNA: TGTGCCAGCAGTGAAACAGGGTACTCTGGAAACACCATATATTTT. It yields the protein CASSETGYSGNTIYF.

As DNA, the CDR3 is TGTGCCAGCAGCCCCGGGACACAGGGTTTCAATGAGCAGTTCTTC. It codes for CASSPGTQGFNEQFF. This chain uses TRBV6-6 with TRBJ2-1; TRBD1 might be the D (6 bases). CDR1 is MNHNY and CDR2 is SVGAGI in the germline V gene (reference sequence). Trimming took 6 bases from V and 6 from J, leaving 18 bases between them. The CDR3 has 15 amino acids.

This chain links TRBV5-1 with TRBJ2-1, with 8 bases lining up with TRBD2. Germline V CDR1 and CDR2: SGHRS, YFSETQ. The V and J ends lost 3 bases and 3 bases, in that order; junction bases with no gene match: 2. There are 14 residues in the CDR3. This chain's CDR3 is CASSYGRDYNEQFF. CDR3 DNA: TGCGCCAGCAGCTACGGGAGGGACTACAATGAGCAGTTCTTC. Supplemented by reference TRBV5-1 and TRBJ2-1, the full variable domain reads KAGVTQTPRYLIKTRGQQVTLSCSPISGHRSVSWYQQTPGQGLQFLFEYFSETQRNKGNFPGRFSGRQFSNSRSEMNVSTLELGDSALYLCASSYGRDYNEQFFGPGTRLTVL.

The chain uses TRBV28 and TRBJ2-1; 12 bases agree with TRBD2. With V trimmed by 6 bases and J by 3 bases, 6 bases remained unmatched. Germline CDR1 reads MDHEN; CDR2 reads SYDVKM. The CDR3 extends over 16 amino acids. The CDR3 spells CASSRTSGIIYNEQFF. For the CDR3, the DNA is TGTGCCAGCAGCCGGACTAGCGGGATTATCTACAATGAGCAGTTCTTC.

The chain is built from TRBV9 and TRBJ2-3; TRBD1 is a possible D gene (6 bases). CDR3 length equals 15 residues. V lost 1 base and J 5 bases, leaving 14 bases between the germline ends. Germline V gives CDR1 SGDLS, CDR2 YYNGEE. CDR3 in amino acids: CASSVRVGAIDTQYF. The CDR3 coding sequence is TGTGCCAGCAGCGTAAGAGTGGGGGCGATAGATACGCAGTATTTT. The whole variable domain, filled in from reference TRBV9 and TRBJ2-3, reads DSGVTQTPKHLITATGQRVTLRCSPRSGDLSVYWYQQSLDQGLQFLIQYYNGEERAKGNILERFSAQQFPDLHSELNLSSLELGDSALYFCASSVRVGAIDTQYFGPGTRLTVL.

The chain combines TRBV27 with TRBJ2-1; D remains ambiguous. The CDR3 totals 13 residues. The V end lost 3 bases, the J end lost 5 bases, and 8 bases lay between the germline ends. CDR1 is MNHEY and CDR2 is SMNVEV in the germline V gene (reference sequence). Here the CDR3 reads CASSLYTDNEQFF. The CDR3 nucleotides read TGTGCCAGCAGTTTGTATACGGACAATGAGCAGTTCTTC.

This clone was observed a single time. This chain connects TRBV30 to TRBJ1-6; D gene unclear. CDR1 and CDR2 (germline): GTSNPN, SVGIG (reference sequence). V dropped 5 bases and J dropped 7 bases, with 12 bases sitting between them. This CDR3 is built from 13 residues. The CDR3 loop is CAWSRGTNSPLHF. CDR3 coding DNA: TGTGCCTGGTCACGGGGAACAAATTCACCCCTCCACTTT.

This sequence joins TRBV18 and TRBJ1-5; D gene ambiguous. The V and J ends lost 3 bases and 7 bases respectively, with 10 bases between them. The CDR3 consists of 13 residues. The germline V gene has CDR1 KGHSH and CDR2 LQKENI. In nucleotides, the CDR3 is TGTGCCAGCTCACCGGTAGGAGAGCAGCCCCAGCATTTT. Translated, it gives CASSPVGEQPQHF. Complete variable domain (other parts from reference TRBV18 and TRBJ1-5): NAGVMQNPRHLVRRRGQEARLRCSPMKGHSHVYWYRQLPEEGLKFMVYLQKENIIDESGMPKERFSAEFPKEGPSILRIQQVVRGDSAAYFCASSPVGEQPQHFGDGTRLSIL.

The chain combines TRBV9 with TRBJ1-3, with 8 nucleotides matching TRBD1. Per germline, CDR1 SGDLS and CDR2 YYNGEE. With V trimmed by 1 base and J by 7 bases, 7 bases remained unmatched. The length of the CDR3 is 15 residues. This CDR3 is CASSVYDRGSNTIYF. CDR3 coding DNA: TGTGCCAGCAGCGTATACGACAGGGGAAGCAACACCATATATTTT.

The CDR3 nucleotides read TGTGCCAGTTTCGACAGGGGGAGCACTGAAGCTTTCTTT. The encoded protein is CASFDRGSTEAFF. The chain uses TRBV19 and TRBJ1-1; 9 bases map to TRBD1. This CDR3 contains 13 residues. From germline, CDR1 is LNHDA and CDR2 SQIVND (reference sequence). Trimming took 8 bases from V and 4 from J; bases not matched to a gene: 5.